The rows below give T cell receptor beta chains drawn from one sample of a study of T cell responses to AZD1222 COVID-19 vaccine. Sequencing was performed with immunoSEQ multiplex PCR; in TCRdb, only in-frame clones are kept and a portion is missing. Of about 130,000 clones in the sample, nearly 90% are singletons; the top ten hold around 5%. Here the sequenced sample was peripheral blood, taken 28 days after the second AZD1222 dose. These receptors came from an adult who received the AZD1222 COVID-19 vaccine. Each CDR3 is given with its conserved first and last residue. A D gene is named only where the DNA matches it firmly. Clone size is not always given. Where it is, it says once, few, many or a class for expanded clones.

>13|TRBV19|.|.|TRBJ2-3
TGTGCCAGTACCATGAGACCAACAGATACGCAGTATTTT
CASTMRPTDTQYF
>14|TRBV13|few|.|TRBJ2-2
TGTGCCAGCAGTAAGTCTCAACACACCGGGGAGCTGTTTTTT
CASSKSQHTGELFF
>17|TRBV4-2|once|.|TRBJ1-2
TGTGCCAGCAGCCTGACCCCGGGAGGGGCCACGGGGGATGGCTACACCTTC
CASSLTPGGATGDGYTF
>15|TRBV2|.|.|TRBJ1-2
TGTGCCAGCCGGGCAGTGAAGAAGATCAACTATGGCTACACCTTC
CASRAVKKINYGYTF
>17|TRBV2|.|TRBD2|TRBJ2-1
TGTGCCAGCAGGGGGTGGGCTAGCGGCCCGTCGGACAATGAGCAGTTCTTC
CASRGWASGPSDNEQFF
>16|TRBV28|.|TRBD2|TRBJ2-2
TGTGCCAGCAGTTTTGTTAGCGGGACGAACACCGGGGAGCTGTTTTTT
CASSFVSGTNTGELFF
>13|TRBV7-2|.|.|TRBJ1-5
TGTGCCAGCAGCTTTCAGAGGAATCAGCCCCAGCATTTT
CASSFQRNQPQHF
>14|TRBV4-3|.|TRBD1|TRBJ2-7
TGCGCCAGCAGCCAAAAGGGGGCGATATATGAGCAGTACTTC
CASSQKGAIYEQYF
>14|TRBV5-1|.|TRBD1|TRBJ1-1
TGCGCCAGCAGCTCGGGACAGCCGAACACTGAAGCTTTCTTT
CASSSGQPNTEAFF
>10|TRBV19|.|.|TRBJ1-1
TGTGCCAGAGCTCAGCCGGAAGCTTTCTTT
CARAQPEAFF
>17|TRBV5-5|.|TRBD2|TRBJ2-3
TGTGCCAGCAGCTTCAGGACTAGCGGGGGGAGCACAGATATGCAGTATTTT
CASSFRTSGGSTDMQYF
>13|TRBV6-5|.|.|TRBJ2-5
TGTGCCAGCAGTTACGTGGGGGAAGAGACCCAGTACTTC
CASSYVGEETQYF
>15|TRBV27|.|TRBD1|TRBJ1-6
TGTGCCAGCAGGCTACCGGTAACAGGGGCATCACCCCTCCACTTT
CASRLPVTGASPLHF
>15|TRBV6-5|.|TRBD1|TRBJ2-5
TGTGCCAGCAGCCCCTCGACAGGGCTTGGGGAGACCCAGTACTTC
CASSPSTGLGETQYF
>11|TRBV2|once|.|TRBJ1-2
TGTGCCAGCAGCGATGGCGACGGGTTTACCTTC
CASSDGDGFTF
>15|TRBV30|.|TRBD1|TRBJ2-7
TGTGCCTGGAGTCCATTCCCGGGACAGGGGACTACAAATGACTTC
CAWSPFPGQGTTNDF
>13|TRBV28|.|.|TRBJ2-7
TGTGCCAGCAGCTCCCAGGAGACCTACGAGCAGTACTTC
CASSSQETYEQYF
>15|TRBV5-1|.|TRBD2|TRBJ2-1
TGCGCCAGCAGTCAAGGGACTAGCCCTCGGGATGAGCAGTTCTTC
CASSQGTSPRDEQFF
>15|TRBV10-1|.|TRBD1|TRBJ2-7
TGCGCCAGCAGTGTGGGACAGGGAGACTCCTACGAGCAGTACTTC
CASSVGQGDSYEQYF
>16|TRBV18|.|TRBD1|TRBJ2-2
TGTGCCAGCTCACCTGACAGGGTTGATGACACCGGGGAGCTGTTTTTT
CASSPDRVDDTGELFF
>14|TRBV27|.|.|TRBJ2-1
TGTGCCAGCAGTAAACTAGGGCCCTACAATGAGCAGTTCTTC
CASSKLGPYNEQFF
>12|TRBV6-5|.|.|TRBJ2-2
TGTGCCACCTGGACTGCCACCGGGGAGCTGTTTTTT
CATWTATGELFF
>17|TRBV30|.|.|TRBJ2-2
TGTGCCTGGAGTGTATTGATCTCGTATGGGGGGCACCGGGAGCTGTTTTTT
CAWSVLISYGGHRELFF
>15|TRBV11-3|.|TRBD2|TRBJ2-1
TGTGCCAGCAGCTTAGTGGCGGGGGCCTACAATGAGCAGTTCTTC
CASSLVAGAYNEQFF
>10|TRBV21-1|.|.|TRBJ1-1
TGTGCCAGCAGCCGGAAGAGAGCTTTCTTT
CASSRKRAFF
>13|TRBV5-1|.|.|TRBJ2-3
TGCGCCAGCAGCTTGGAAACGGCAGATACGCAGTATTTT
CASSLETADTQYF
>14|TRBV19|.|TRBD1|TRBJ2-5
TGTGCCAGTAGTCTCGGACAGGGGGGGGAGACCCAGTACTTC
CASSLGQGGETQYF
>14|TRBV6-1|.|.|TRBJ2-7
TGTGCCAGCAGTGAAGCGGCAGGGTACTACGAGCAGTACTTC
CASSEAAGYYEQYF
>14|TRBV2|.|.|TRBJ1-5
TGTGCCAGCAGTGAGAGGACCCCCAATCAGCCCCAGCATTTT
CASSERTPNQPQHF
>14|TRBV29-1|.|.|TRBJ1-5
TGCAGCGTCCCTCCGGACGTTTCGGGTCAGCCCCAGCATTTT
CSVPPDVSGQPQHF
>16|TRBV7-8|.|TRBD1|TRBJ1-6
TGTGCCAGCAGCCCCTTCGGGACAGGGTTTAATTCACCCCTCCACTTT
CASSPFGTGFNSPLHF
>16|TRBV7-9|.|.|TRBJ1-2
TGTGCCAGCAGCTTCCACACCGGGGGAGGGCTGGATGGCTACACCTTC
CASSFHTGGGLDGYTF
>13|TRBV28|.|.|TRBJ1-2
TGTGCCAGCAGACCCCAGGGCATACCCGGCCCCACCTTC
CASRPQGIPGPTF
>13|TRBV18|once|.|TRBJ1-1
TGTGCCAGCTCACCACCGGCGGTTTCTGAAGCTTTCTTT
CASSPPAVSEAFF
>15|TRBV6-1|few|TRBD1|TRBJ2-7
TGTGCCAGCAGTGAACGACCGGGACAGGACTACGAGCAGTACTTC
CASSERPGQDYEQYF
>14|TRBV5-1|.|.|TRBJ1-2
TGCGCCAGCAGCTTCTCGGCCACAGGGCATGGCTACACCTTC
CASSFSATGHGYTF
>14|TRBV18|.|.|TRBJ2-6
TGTGCCAGCGAGTGGGGCTCTGGGGCCAACGTCCTGACTTTC
CASEWGSGANVLTF
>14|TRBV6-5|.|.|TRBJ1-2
TGTGCCGGATCCGCGGGGGGGCCTAACTATGGCTACACCTTC
CAGSAGGPNYGYTF
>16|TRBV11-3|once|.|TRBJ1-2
TGTGCCAGCAGCTTAGAATGGGCAGAGGTGAACTATGGCTACACCTTC
CASSLEWAEVNYGYTF
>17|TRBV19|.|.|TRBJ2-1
TGTGCCAGTAGTATAGTTGGACAGACCTTCTCCTACAATGAGCAGTTCTTC
CASSIVGQTFSYNEQFF
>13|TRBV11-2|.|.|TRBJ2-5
TGTGCCAGCAGCGCGGGGTTGCAAGAGACCCAGTACTTC
CASSAGLQETQYF
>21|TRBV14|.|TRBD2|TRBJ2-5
TGTGCCAGCAGCCAAGCAACTAGGTTGACTAGCGGGAGGGCCGGTCAAGAGACCCAGTACTTC
CASSQATRLTSGRAGQETQYF
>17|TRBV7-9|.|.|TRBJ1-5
TGTGCCAGCAGCTTAGCAAATTTAGCAGGGGGCAATCAGCCCCAGCATTTT
CASSLANLAGGNQPQHF
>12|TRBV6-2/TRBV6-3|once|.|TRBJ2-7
TGTGCCAGCAGTTACCGCCGGGGGGAGCAGTACTTC
CASSYRRGEQYF
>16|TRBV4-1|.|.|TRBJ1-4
TGCGCCAGCAGCCAGTCAATACAGGGTCGCAATGAAAAACTGTTTTTT
CASSQSIQGRNEKLFF
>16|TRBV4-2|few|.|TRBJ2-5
TGTGCCAGCAGCCAAGGCCTGAGGGGCGTGTCGGAGACCCAGTACTTC
CASSQGLRGVSETQYF
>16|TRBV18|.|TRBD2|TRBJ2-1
TGTGCCAGCTCACCGCTCTTGCGGGAGGGGTACAATGAGCAGTTCTTC
CASSPLLREGYNEQFF
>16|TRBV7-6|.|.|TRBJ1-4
TGTGCCAGCAGCTTTTCTCCGGGCCCTTCTAATGAAAAACTGTTTTTT
CASSFSPGPSNEKLFF
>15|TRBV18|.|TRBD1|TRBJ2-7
TGTGCCAGCTCACCATTGACAGGGGCCACATACGAGCAGTACTTC
CASSPLTGATYEQYF
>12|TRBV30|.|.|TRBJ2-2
TGTGCCTGGAAGGTGGTTGCCGGGGAGCTGTTTTTT
CAWKVVAGELFF
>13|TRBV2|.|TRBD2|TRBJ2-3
TGTGCCAGCAAAGGACTAGCCACAGATACGCAGTATTTT
CASKGLATDTQYF
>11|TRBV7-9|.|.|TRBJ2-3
TGTGCCAGCAGCTGGTCAGATACGCAGTATTTT
CASSWSDTQYF
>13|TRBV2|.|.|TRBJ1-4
TGTGCCAGCAGTGTGCGGGGGCGTGAAAAACTGTTTTTT
CASSVRGREKLFF
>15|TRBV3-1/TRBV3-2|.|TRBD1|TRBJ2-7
TGTGCCAGCAGCTTGGACAGGAGCTTACGCTACGAGCAGTACTTC
CASSLDRSLRYEQYF
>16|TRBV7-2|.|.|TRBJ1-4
TGTGCCAGCAGCTTAGGGGTCAGAGCAACTAATGAAAAACTGTTTTTT
CASSLGVRATNEKLFF
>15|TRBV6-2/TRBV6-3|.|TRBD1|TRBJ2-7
TGTGCCAGCAGTCCCCCCGGGACAGGGCCCGATGAGCAGTACTTC
CASSPPGTGPDEQYF